The T cell receptor beta chain under discussion was sequenced for a study of blood T cell repertoires in COVID-19. Study context: The samples span acute and convalescent COVID-19 from the United States, Italy and Spain. T cells, B-cell-depleted T cells, or PBMCs provided the cDNA or gDNA that served as material.

In the source study's methods: Quantification of nucleated cells was approximated via reference gene primer amplification. Repertoires were generated with immunoSEQ multiplex PCR, while TCRdb's copy carries only in-frame clones and drops some. V and J calls and clone size come straight from that table; D and trimming were deduced from the DNA. This sample yields 400,000 to 450,000 clones, of which over 85% are seen a single time; less than 0.95% belongs to the top ten. The clonotype was recovered from a man aged 18 to 30 with COVID-19, enrolled during active disease. Material: peripheral blood.

The CDR3 reads CASSYSNPSIGGRVDGYTF. DNA for the CDR3: TGTGCCAGCAGTTACTCTAATCCATCGATAGGGGGCCGGGTCGATGGCTACACCTTC. The chain is built from TRBV6-7 and TRBJ1-2, with TRBD1 matching over 7 bases. TRBV6-7 has ORF status, its function being uncertain. After removal of 0 bases from V and 6 bases from J, the junction contained 19 bases not matched to a gene. This CDR3 has 19 residues.